This entry features one TCR beta chain sequence. Clones were read by immunoSEQ multiplex PCR, and TCRdb kept only the in-frame ones, dropping some. The sample gives 100,000 to 150,000 clones, nearly 90% of which show up once; over 1% is in the top ten. Between the trimmed V and J ends, which lost 4 bases and 4 bases, there was a span of 11 bases. The CDR3 totals 13 residues. The germline gives CDR1 SGHRS, CDR2 YFSETQ. This sample is part of a study of blood T cell repertoires in COVID-19. This chain joins TRBV5-1 and TRBJ1-2; D is ambiguous. Material: peripheral blood. This TCR was recovered from a woman aged 80 or over with acute or convalescent COVID-19. For the CDR3, the DNA is TGCGCCAGCAGCCCGCCAGGAATCTATGGCTACACCTTC. As protein: CASSPPGIYGYTF.